This is a list of T cell receptor beta chains from one sample in a study of CXCR3-negative and CXCR3-positive naive CD8 T cells. For each CDR3 protein, TCRdb gives one entry from its re-call of the 5' RACE reads, without DNA. The sample includes about 90,000 distinct CDR3 sequences. Input material: naive CXCR3- CD8+ T cells from blood. The receptors stem from a human donor in good health. Some clones in this sample may be carry-over from other donors' samples. Both conserved end residues are part of each CDR3. Fields, in order: CDR3 protein, J gene, clone size, V gene. The listing skips clone size in some rows; elsewhere it reads once, few, many or a size class.

CDR3 protein: CASSYSGPGSYNEQFF
J gene: TRBJ2-1
clone size: NA
V gene: TRBV6-5

CDR3 protein: CASSYTESSYEQYF
J gene: TRBJ2-7
clone size: NA
V gene: TRBV6-6

CDR3 protein: CSASVRGGRDTQYF
J gene: TRBJ2-3
clone size: NA
V gene: TRBV20-1

CDR3 protein: CATSSSAGETDTQYF
J gene: TRBJ2-3
clone size: NA
V gene: TRBV15

CDR3 protein: CASSGPAESYGYTF
J gene: TRBJ1-2
clone size: NA
V gene: TRBV2

CDR3 protein: CASSLLTSSEAFF
J gene: TRBJ1-1
clone size: NA
V gene: TRBV4-1

CDR3 protein: CASSERGTGDEQYF
J gene: TRBJ2-7
clone size: NA
V gene: TRBV25-1

CDR3 protein: CSALTGGYHNEQFF
J gene: TRBJ2-1
clone size: NA
V gene: TRBV29-1

CDR3 protein: CASSSGLASDEQFF
J gene: TRBJ2-1
clone size: NA
V gene: TRBV7-6

CDR3 protein: CASSLVQGPNTEAFF
J gene: TRBJ1-1
clone size: NA
V gene: TRBV7-9

CDR3 protein: CSVVESSYNEQFF
J gene: TRBJ2-1
clone size: NA
V gene: TRBV29-1

CDR3 protein: CATSRETMGTGAYEQYF
J gene: TRBJ2-7
clone size: NA
V gene: TRBV15

CDR3 protein: CASSFYMNTEAFF
J gene: TRBJ1-1
clone size: NA
V gene: TRBV7-2

CDR3 protein: CASSQDRATNTQYF
J gene: TRBJ2-3
clone size: NA
V gene: TRBV4-3

CDR3 protein: CASSPLLAGGFRGETQYF
J gene: TRBJ2-5
clone size: NA
V gene: TRBV4-1

CDR3 protein: CASSFGGLNTEAFF
J gene: TRBJ1-1
clone size: NA
V gene: TRBV28

CDR3 protein: CASSKVGEGNQPQHF
J gene: TRBJ1-5
clone size: NA
V gene: TRBV21-1

CDR3 protein: CALATGMGYTF
J gene: TRBJ1-2
clone size: NA
V gene: TRBV30

CDR3 protein: CASSIGGGTYEQYF
J gene: TRBJ2-7
clone size: NA
V gene: TRBV19

CDR3 protein: CASSDTGNQPQHF
J gene: TRBJ1-5
clone size: NA
V gene: TRBV25-1

CDR3 protein: CASSFSGYNEQFF
J gene: TRBJ2-1
clone size: NA
V gene: TRBV12-3/TRBV12-4

CDR3 protein: CSVVGQGAGELFF
J gene: TRBJ2-2
clone size: NA
V gene: TRBV29-1

CDR3 protein: CASSLTGTGTLYGYTF
J gene: TRBJ1-2
clone size: NA
V gene: TRBV5-1

CDR3 protein: CASSFPLGGAVDYGYTF
J gene: TRBJ1-2
clone size: NA
V gene: TRBV2

CDR3 protein: CSATFPDNTEAFF
J gene: TRBJ1-1
clone size: NA
V gene: TRBV29-1

CDR3 protein: CASSFGQGGEETQYF
J gene: TRBJ2-5
clone size: NA
V gene: TRBV6-5

CDR3 protein: CSVEVRRGGAEQYF
J gene: TRBJ2-7
clone size: NA
V gene: TRBV29-1

CDR3 protein: CARSGLYEQYF
J gene: TRBJ2-7
clone size: NA
V gene: TRBV11-2

CDR3 protein: CASSLESQGYSYEQYF
J gene: TRBJ2-7
clone size: NA
V gene: TRBV7-2

CDR3 protein: CASSPNYNEQFF
J gene: TRBJ2-1
clone size: NA
V gene: TRBV6-6

CDR3 protein: CASADGYEQYF
J gene: TRBJ2-7
clone size: NA
V gene: TRBV9

CDR3 protein: CASSQLAGAYNEQFF
J gene: TRBJ2-1
clone size: NA
V gene: TRBV6-5

CDR3 protein: CASSLGGSTQAFF
J gene: TRBJ1-1
clone size: NA
V gene: TRBV27

CDR3 protein: CASSWAGVENTEAFF
J gene: TRBJ1-1
clone size: medium-sized
V gene: TRBV7-6

CDR3 protein: CASSEGISIGADTQYF
J gene: TRBJ2-3
clone size: NA
V gene: TRBV6-1

CDR3 protein: CSVVTSGSVYNEQFF
J gene: TRBJ2-1
clone size: NA
V gene: TRBV29-1

CDR3 protein: CASSLVTDSYEQYF
J gene: TRBJ2-7
clone size: NA
V gene: TRBV7-9

CDR3 protein: CSVLILGRVRSEAFF
J gene: TRBJ1-1
clone size: NA
V gene: TRBV29-1

CDR3 protein: CASTGTSSYNEQFF
J gene: TRBJ2-1
clone size: NA
V gene: TRBV14

CDR3 protein: CASSQDAGKNTEAFF
J gene: TRBJ1-1
clone size: NA
V gene: TRBV3-1

CDR3 protein: CASSEIPRRIYEQYF
J gene: TRBJ2-7
clone size: NA
V gene: TRBV11-2

CDR3 protein: CATSRGLEGGQPQHF
J gene: TRBJ1-5
clone size: NA
V gene: TRBV15

CDR3 protein: CASSGGGSRSGELFF
J gene: TRBJ2-2
clone size: NA
V gene: TRBV19

CDR3 protein: CASSYSMGEAFF
J gene: TRBJ1-1
clone size: NA
V gene: TRBV6-5

CDR3 protein: CASSPEPVMNTEAFF
J gene: TRBJ1-1
clone size: NA
V gene: TRBV14